This TCR beta chain was sequenced for a study of prognosis after radiotherapy for stage I lung cancer. Study summary: There were roughly 15 patients with newly diagnosed primary stage I lung tumors and several patients with oligometastatic NSCLC after surgical resection of the primary tumor. About 12 patients' tumors were adenocarcinoma, and more than 5 patients' tumors were squamous cell carcinoma.

The V and J ends lost 3 bases and 2 bases, in that order; junction bases with no gene match: 10. Germline CDR1 is KGHSH and CDR2 is LQKENI. The CDR3 is 17 amino acids. By two-round multiplex PCR, the TCR beta CDR3 was amplified from genomic DNA. Amplification during the initial PCR round employed primers specific to each TRBV and TRBJ gene. Each CDR3 protein gets one entry after TCRdb re-called the multiplex PCR reads with MiXCR. The sample lists fewer than 35,000 distinct CDR3 sequences, roughly 30% occurring once. The clonotype comes from a donor over 45 with non-small cell lung cancer. The sample in question was PBMCs, obtained before or after stereotactic body radiation therapy (not recorded which). The rearrangement joins TRBV18 to TRBJ1-2; 9 positions agree with TRBD1. The CDR3 is CASSPGTGTIGNYGYTF. CDR3 DNA: TGTGCCAGCTCACCCGGGACAGGGACGATAGGGAACTATGGCTACACCTTC.